This T cell receptor (beta chain) was recorded in a study of blood T cell repertoires in COVID-19. Study in general: From T cells, B-cell-depleted T cells, or PBMCs came the material, which was cDNA or gDNA.

Method: immunoSEQ multiplex PCR; TCRdb's copy keeps in-frame clones and lacks some. The table has more than 200,000 clones, nearly 90% seen once. The CDR3 totals 15 residues. V lost 5 bases and J lost 5; bases outside the gene matches: 7. CDR1 is MGHDK, CDR2 SYGVNS, per germline. The TCR comes from a woman aged 40 to 55 who had recovered from COVID-19. The specimen was peripheral blood. The genes are TRBV25-1 and TRBJ2-1; 9 bases fit TRBD1. CDR3 sequence reads: CASSLGQGENNEQFF. For the CDR3, the DNA is TGTGCCAGCAGTTTGGGACAGGGCGAGAACAATGAGCAGTTCTTC.